This TCR beta chain was documented in a study of shared clonotypes between healthy human individuals. Libraries were prepared by immunoSEQ multiplex PCR; TCRdb keeps only in-frame clonotypes and omits some of them. This table has 2 million to 3 million clones, just over 90% appearing once. The J segment lost 4 bases and the V segment lost 6 bases, leaving 11 bases of the junction unmatched. From germline, CDR1 is SGHTA and CDR2 FQGTGA. The CDR3 is 15 residues long. V is TRBV7-3 and J is TRBJ2-5; 7 bases are shared with TRBD1. This clonotype was sampled from a man younger than 30 in good health. The source material was naive CD4+ T cells sorted from blood. Subset specified: CD45RA+ positively selected. Here the CDR3 DNA reads TGTGCCAGCAGGAAAGGGACAGTCCGTGGAGAGACCCAGTACTTC. It specifies CASRKGTVRGETQYF.